A single sample gave rise to the 21 T cell receptor beta chains below, sequenced in a study of blood T cell repertoires in COVID-19. Profiling relied on immunoSEQ multiplex PCR, and the TCRdb table lists in-frame clones only, not all of them. The repertoire holds 150,000 to 200,000 clones, with just under 85% as singletons. What was sequenced was peripheral blood. These receptor sequences come from a man aged 60-69 years with COVID-19, enrolled during active disease.

The chain uses TRBV3-1 (or the pseudogene TRBV3-2) and TRBJ1-6; 10 nucleotides align to TRBD1. Germline loops: CDR1 LGHDT, CDR2 YNNKEL (reference sequence). Unmatched junction bases numbered 9, after V lost 6 bases and J lost 10 bases. The CDR3 is made up of 15 amino acids. The CDR3 spells CASRPGQGIGSPLHF. CDR3 DNA sequence: TGTGCCAGCAGACCGGGACAGGGGATCGGGTCACCCCTCCACTTT.

The chain employs TRBV2 and TRBJ2-5; 7 bases match TRBD1. The ends lost 3 bases at V and 3 bases at J; junction bases unmatched: 4. Germline V gene lookup returns CDR1 SNHLY and CDR2 FYNNEI. The CDR3 totals 14 residues. CDR3 coding DNA: TGTGCCAGCAGTGAGAGGGGGCTAGAAGAGACCCAGTACTTC. This sequence encodes CASSERGLEETQYF. Full variable domain (missing parts from reference TRBV2 and TRBJ2-5): EPEVTQTPSHQVTQMGQEVILRCVPISNHLYFYWYRQILGQKVEFLVSFYNNEISEKSEIFDDQFSVERPDGSNFTLKIRSTKLEDSAMYFCASSERGLEETQYFGPGTRLLVL.

This sequence joins TRBV19 and TRBJ1-1, with TRBD1 matching over 8 bases. This CDR3 has 13 amino acids. The trim removed 4 bases at V and 3 bases at J, leaving 1 base unmatched. Germline V lookup: CDR1 LNHDA, CDR2 SQIVND (reference sequence). CDR3 sequence (DNA): TGTGCCAGTAGTAAGGACAGGGACACTGAAGCTTTCTTT. Its translation: CASSKDRDTEAFF.

This chain connects TRBV7-2 to TRBJ1-1; no clear D gene. Germline CDR1 and CDR2: SGHTA and FQGNSA. The V end lost 2 bases, the J end lost 1 base, and 8 bases lay between the germline ends. This CDR3 has 14 residues. This chain's CDR3 is CASSLLSGNTEAFF. For the CDR3, the DNA is TGTGCCAGCAGCTTATTATCAGGGAACACTGAAGCTTTCTTT.

This clone was found once. The chain is built from TRBV30 and TRBJ1-2; 9 nucleotides match TRBD1. There are 16 residues in the CDR3. CDR1 is GTSNPN and CDR2 is SVGIG in the germline V gene (reference sequence). V lost 2 bases and J lost 5; bases outside the gene matches: 12. CDR3 sequence: CAWSPSYGQGHYGYTF. CDR3 nucleotide sequence: TGTGCCTGGAGTCCCAGCTATGGACAGGGGCATTATGGCTACACCTTC.

This chain links TRBV2 with TRBJ2-1; no definite D call. Trimming took off 4 bases at V and 8 bases at J, with 12 bases between the two ends. CDR1 is SNHLY, CDR2 FYNNEI, per germline. The CDR3 is 13 residues long. In DNA, the CDR3 is TGTGCCAGCAGTGTAAGACTTTACGATGAGCAGTTCTTC. This encodes CASSVRLYDEQFF.

The chain joins TRBV19 to TRBJ1-1; D is perhaps TRBD1 (6 bases). The ends were cut back, 3 bases at V and 3 bases at J, with 11 bases in the middle. Germline V CDR1 and CDR2: LNHDA, SQIVND (reference sequence). The CDR3 is 14 amino acids. The CDR3 reads CASSMGKGDTEAFF. Here the CDR3 DNA reads TGTGCCAGTAGTATGGGAAAGGGGGACACTGAAGCTTTCTTT.

For the CDR3, the DNA is TGTGCCACCCAAGTCGCGGGGTACGAGCAGTACTTC. It is translated as CATQVAGYEQYF. The rearrangement joins TRBV28 to TRBJ2-7, with D perhaps matching TRBD2 (6 bases). The CDR3 is 12 residues long. Germline assignment: CDR1 MDHEN and CDR2 SYDVKM. Deletions cut 10 bases from V and 4 bases from J, with 14 bases between. Based on the CDR3 plus reference TRBV28 and TRBJ2-7, the full variable domain is DVKVTQSSRYLVKRTGEKVFLECVQDMDHENMFWYRQDPGLGLRLIYFSYDVKMKEKGDIPEGYSVSREKKERFSLILESASTNQTSMYLCATQVAGYEQYFGPGTRLTVT.

This rearrangement joins TRBV18 to TRBJ2-2, with D perhaps matching TRBD2 (5 bases). Germline values: CDR1 KGHSH, CDR2 LQKENI. Trimming took off 2 bases at V and 1 base at J, with 11 bases between the two ends. The CDR3 is made up of 16 amino acids. CDR3 protein: CASSPSYGMNTGELFF. As DNA, the CDR3 is TGTGCCAGCTCACCAAGTTACGGGATGAACACCGGGGAGCTGTTTTTT.

This clone has a handful of counts. J is TRBJ1-2 and V is TRBV12-3 or TRBV12-4, with D possibly matching TRBD1 (5 bases). The CDR3 consists of 13 residues. V dropped 3 bases and J dropped 7 bases, with 12 bases sitting between them. The CDR3 region is CASSFNRLTGYTF. CDR3 coding DNA: TGTGCCAGCAGTTTCAACAGGCTCACTGGCTACACCTTC.

This chain uses TRBV18 with TRBJ1-5; perhaps TRBD1 as D (6 bases). CDR1 and CDR2 (germline): KGHSH, LQKENI. V was shortened by 6 bases and J by 1 base, with 10 bases between the two germline ends. This CDR3 contains 14 residues. Here the CDR3 reads CASSAGASNQPQHF. CDR3 DNA sequence: TGTGCCAGCTCGGCAGGGGCCAGCAATCAGCCCCAGCATTTT.

The chain has TRBV27 and TRBJ1-5, with D perhaps TRBD1 (5 bases). Germline CDR1 reads MNHEY; CDR2 reads SMNVEV (reference sequence). The CDR3 has 16 residues. Trimming stripped 5 bases from V and 5 bases from J, with 19 bases between. The CDR3 reads CASSASQGFMHQPQHF. CDR3 coding DNA: TGTGCCAGCAGTGCCTCTCAGGGTTTTATGCATCAGCCCCAGCATTTT.

V usage is TRBV7-9 and J usage is TRBJ1-3; TRBD1 aligns across 9 bases. Per the germline V gene, CDR1 is SEHNR and CDR2 is FQNEAQ (reference sequence). CDR3 length: 15 amino acids. V trimming: 4 bases; J trimming: 3 bases; junction bases outside the gene matches: 4. The CDR3 region has the DNA TGTGCCAGCAGCTGGGACAGGGAGGATGGAAACACCATATATTTT. This translates into CASSWDREDGNTIYF.

V gene TRBV7-9 combines with J gene TRBJ2-1; D is undetermined. From germline, CDR1 is SEHNR and CDR2 FQNEAQ (reference sequence). The CDR3 consists of 15 residues. Trimming cost V 1 base and J 9 bases, with 16 bases left between them. The CDR3 loop reads CASSLVVGTLREQFF. Here the CDR3 DNA reads TGTGCCAGCAGCTTAGTAGTCGGTACCTTACGTGAGCAGTTCTTC. The complete variable domain, with remaining parts taken from reference TRBV7-9 and TRBJ2-1, reads DTGVSQNPRHKITKRGQNVTFRCDPISEHNRLYWYRQTLGQGPEFLTYFQNEAQLEKSRLLSDRFSAERPKGSFSTLEIQRTEQGDSAMYLCASSLVVGTLREQFFGPGTRLTVL.

This chain links TRBV6-6 with TRBJ2-2, with 8 nucleotides matching TRBD2. Germline CDR1 reads MNHNY; CDR2 reads SVGAGI (reference sequence). This CDR3 is built from 16 residues. The V and J ends lost 2 bases and 1 base, in that order; junction bases with no gene match: 3. DNA for the CDR3: TGTGCCAGCAGTTACAGGGCGGGAGGGAACACCGGGGAGCTGTTTTTT. Its protein product is CASSYRAGGNTGELFF.

This chain links TRBV9 with TRBJ2-2, with TRBD2 matching over 7 bases. Germline V gene lookup returns CDR1 SGDLS and CDR2 YYNGEE. This CDR3 has 16 residues. Unmatched junction bases numbered 5, after V lost 0 bases and J lost 3 bases. In nucleotides, the CDR3 is TGTGCCAGCAGCGTAGGGGGAGGGGCGGACACCGGGGAGCTGTTTTTT. This encodes CASSVGGGADTGELFF.

This rearrangement joins TRBV10-3 to TRBJ1-4; D gene uncertain. Deletions cut 4 bases from V and 1 base from J, with 7 bases between. Germline CDR1 and CDR2: ENHRY and SYGVKD. This CDR3 is built from 14 residues. The CDR3 region is CAISAERTNEKLFF. The DNA for the CDR3 is TGTGCCATCAGTGCCGAGAGAACTAATGAAAAACTGTTTTTT.

The V and J genes are TRBV6-4 and TRBJ2-7; 7 bases agree with TRBD2. CDR1 is MRHNA, CDR2 SNTAGT, per germline. There are 14 residues in the CDR3. J was trimmed by 3 bases and V by 10 bases; bases with no gene match: 12. The CDR3 region is CAIFTGTNYYEQYF. CDR3 in DNA: TGTGCCATCTTTACCGGGACTAACTACTACGAGCAGTACTTC.

The gene calls are TRBV7-9 and TRBJ2-1, with a weak D call TRBD2 (5 bases). Trimming shortened V by 5 bases and J by 0 bases, and 11 bases separated the two germline ends. The germline gives CDR1 SEHNR, CDR2 FQNEAQ (reference sequence). This CDR3 has 15 residues. The CDR3 DNA follows: TGTGCCAGCAGCCTCCGGAGCGGCTCCTACAATGAGCAGTTCTTC. This gives the protein CASSLRSGSYNEQFF.

This chain links TRBV24-1 with TRBJ2-7; the D gene is possibly TRBD2 (6 bases). V lost 3 bases and J 0 bases, leaving 8 bases between the germline ends. Germline CDR1 and CDR2: KGHDR and SFDVKD. This CDR3 comprises 14 residues. The CDR3 nucleotides are TGTGCCACCAGTGATCGGCGGGACTCCTACGAGCAGTACTTC. Translation: CATSDRRDSYEQYF.

This clone was found a few times. The CDR3 is CASSESPGQGAVYEQYF. The CDR3 nucleotides are TGTGCCAGCAGTGAATCACCGGGACAGGGGGCGGTCTACGAGCAGTACTTC. The V call is TRBV25-1, the J call TRBJ2-7, with TRBD1 matching over 12 bases. Per germline, CDR1 MGHDK and CDR2 SYGVNS. After removal of 1 base from V and 3 bases from J, the junction contained 7 bases not matched to a gene. The CDR3 loop spans 17 amino acids.